Below, 9 T cell receptor beta chains from the same sample are listed, as sequenced in a study of Ad26.COV2.S vaccination and SARS-CoV-2 variants. Assay used: immunoSEQ multiplex PCR; TCRdb lists only in-frame clones, some missing. The data contain around 370,000 clones, 92% of them singletons. The sequenced sample was peripheral blood, obtained after recovery from COVID-19. These receptors were taken from a human donor who had recovered from COVID-19.

The chain has TRBV7-9 and TRBJ1-2; TRBD1 matches 8 bases. The germline V gene encodes CDR1 SEHNR and CDR2 FQNEAQ (reference sequence). This CDR3 spans 15 amino acids. The V and J ends lost 4 bases and 8 bases, in that order; junction bases with no gene match: 12. CDR3 bases: TGTGCCAGCAGCTGGCCCGACAGGGGCCTGGGGGGCTACACCTTC. Translation gives CASSWPDRGLGGYTF.

The genes are TRBV2 and TRBJ1-5; TRBD1 might be the D (6 bases). Germline V gene data show CDR1 as SNHLY and CDR2 as FYNNEI. V was clipped by 6 bases and J by 8 bases, with 11 bases between them. The CDR3 runs 12 residues. CDR3 region: CASRREGEPQHF. The CDR3 DNA is TGTGCCAGCAGGAGGGAGGGGGAGCCCCAGCATTTT.

The chain is built from TRBV14 and TRBJ1-4, with 9 bases lining up with TRBD1. V dropped 4 bases and J dropped 8; count of bases not matched to a gene: 8. The CDR3 covers 15 residues. The germline CDR1 and CDR2 sequences are SGHDN and FVKESK. CDR3 bases: TGTGCCAGCAGCCCTTTCAGGACAGGGGTCGAAAAACTGTTTTTT. This encodes CASSPFRTGVEKLFF.

This chain uses TRBV4-2 with TRBJ2-7, with 9 bases aligning to TRBD1. There are 15 residues in the CDR3. The V gene's germline CDR1 is LGHNA and CDR2 YNFKEQ. V was pared by 4 bases and J by 2 bases, with 6 bases of the junction left unmatched. The CDR3 coding sequence is TGTGCCAGCAGCCCCTCCAGGACAGGGGCCTACGAGCAGTACTTC. Translated: CASSPSRTGAYEQYF.

The chain combines TRBV3-1 (or the pseudogene TRBV3-2) with TRBJ2-3, with 14 bases fitting TRBD2. This CDR3 has 20 residues. The J segment lost 0 bases and the V segment lost 3 bases, leaving 11 bases of the junction unmatched. Germline V gene sequence: CDR1 LGHDT, CDR2 YNNKEL (reference sequence). CDR3 sequence (DNA): TGTGCCAGCAGCCACCGGACTAGCGGGGGGTATAATAAGAGCACAGATACGCAGTATTTT. Encoded protein: CASSHRTSGGYNKSTDTQYF.

The chain uses TRBV5-4 and TRBJ2-5, with 8 bases aligning to TRBD2. This CDR3 spans 17 amino acids. Losses at the gene ends were 4 bases for V and 4 bases for J; bases not matched to a gene: 15. From germline, CDR1 is SGHNT and CDR2 YYREEE (reference sequence). The CDR3 coding sequence is TGTGCCAGCAGCAGGTCCCACGGGCGGGGGGCCCGAGAGACCCAGTACTTC. Its translation: CASSRSHGRGARETQYF. The variable domain in full, with the rest retrieved from reference TRBV5-4 and TRBJ2-5, is ETGVTQSPTHLIKTRGQQVTLRCSSQSGHNTVSWYQQALGQGPQFIFQYYREEENGRGNFPPRFSGLQFPNYSSELNVNALELDDSALYLCASSRSHGRGARETQYFGPGTRLLVL.

This clone appeared a single time. This rearrangement joins TRBV7-9 to TRBJ1-1; D not resolved. The CDR3 sequence is 15 residues long. Deletions cut 5 bases from V and 2 bases from J, with 15 bases between. Germline assignment: CDR1 SEHNR and CDR2 FQNEAQ (reference sequence). The CDR3 DNA reads as TGTGCCAGCAGCGGTTCCCGGGCAAGTAACACTGAAGCTTTCTTT. As protein: CASSGSRASNTEAFF.

This rearrangement joins TRBV15 to TRBJ1-1; TRBD1 matches at 7 bases. The CDR3 length is 15 residues. From germline, CDR1 is LNHNV and CDR2 YYDKDF (reference sequence). The V gene end was trimmed by 5 bases and the J gene end by 0 bases; junction bases not matched to a gene: 6. The CDR3 sequence: CATSARQGLNTEAFF. The CDR3 nucleotides are TGTGCCACCAGCGCAAGACAGGGTCTGAACACTGAAGCTTTCTTT.

This chain joins TRBV6-5 and TRBJ2-1; D is unresolved. Deletions cut 0 bases from V and 2 bases from J, with 8 bases between. Per the germline V gene, CDR1 is MNHEY and CDR2 is SVGAGI. The CDR3 contains 15 residues. The CDR3 nucleotides are TGTGCCAGCAGTTACTCCACGTCCGCCTACAATGAGCAGTTCTTC. It specifies CASSYSTSAYNEQFF.